This T cell receptor beta chain was sequenced in a study of T cell responses to AZD1222 COVID-19 vaccine. Note on this clone: Antigen specificity is unknown.

The CDR3 has 14 residues. CDR1 SQVTM and CDR2 ANQGSEA come from the germline V gene. Trimming removed 2 bases from V and 4 bases from J; junction bases left unmatched: 6. The study's findings and limits: An increase in Spike-specific TCR breadth and depth was observed after two AZD1222 doses.

Libraries were prepared by immunoSEQ multiplex PCR; TCRdb keeps only in-frame clonotypes and omits some of them. This table holds tens of thousands of clones, approximately 90% found once. Source: peripheral blood, taken 28 days after the second AZD1222 dose. The sequence was obtained from an adult who received the AZD1222 COVID-19 vaccine. The chain is built from TRBV29-1 and TRBJ2-3, with 7 bases matching TRBD2. The CDR3 reads CSVEREDRPDTQYF. In DNA form, the CDR3 reads TGCAGCGTTGAACGGGAGGATAGACCAGATACGCAGTATTTT.